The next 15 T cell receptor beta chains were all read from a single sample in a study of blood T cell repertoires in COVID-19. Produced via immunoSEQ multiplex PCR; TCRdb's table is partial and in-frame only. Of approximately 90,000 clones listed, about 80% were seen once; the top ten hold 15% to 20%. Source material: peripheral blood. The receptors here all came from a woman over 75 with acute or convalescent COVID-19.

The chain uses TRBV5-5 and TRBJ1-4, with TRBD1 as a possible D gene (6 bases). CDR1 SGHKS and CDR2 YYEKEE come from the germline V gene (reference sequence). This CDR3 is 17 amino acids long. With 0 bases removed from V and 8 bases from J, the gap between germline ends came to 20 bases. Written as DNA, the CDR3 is TGTGCCAGCAGCTTGGGAACCTACAGGGTAATTCGGGAAAAACTGTTTTTT. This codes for CASSLGTYRVIREKLFF.

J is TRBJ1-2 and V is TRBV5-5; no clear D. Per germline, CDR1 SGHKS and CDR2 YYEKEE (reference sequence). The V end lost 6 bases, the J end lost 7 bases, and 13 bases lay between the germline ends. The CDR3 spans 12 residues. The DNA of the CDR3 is TGTGCCAGCACCACCCAGGTCGGTGGCTACACCTTC. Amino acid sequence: CASTTQVGGYTF. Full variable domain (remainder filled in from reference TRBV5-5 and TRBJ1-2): DAGVTQSPTHLIKTRGQQVTLRCSPISGHKSVSWYQQVLGQGPQFIFQYYEKEERGRGNFPDRFSARQFPNYSSELNVNALLLGDSALYLCASTTQVGGYTFGSGTRLTVV.

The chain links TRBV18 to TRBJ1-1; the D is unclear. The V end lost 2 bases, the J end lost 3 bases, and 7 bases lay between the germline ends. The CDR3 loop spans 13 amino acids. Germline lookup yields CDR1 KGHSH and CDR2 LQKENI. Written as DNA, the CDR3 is TGTGCCAGCTCACCAGATCAGGACACTGAAGCTTTCTTT. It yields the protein CASSPDQDTEAFF.

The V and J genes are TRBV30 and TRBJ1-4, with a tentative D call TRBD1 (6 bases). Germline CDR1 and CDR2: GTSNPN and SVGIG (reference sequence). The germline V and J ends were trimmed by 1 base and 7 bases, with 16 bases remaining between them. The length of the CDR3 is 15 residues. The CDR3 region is CAWSAANRAPEKLFF. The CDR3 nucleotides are TGTGCCTGGAGTGCCGCAAACAGGGCCCCTGAAAAACTGTTTTTT.

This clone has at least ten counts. The CDR3 DNA sequence: TGTGCCAGTAGGCGGACAGGGGGCCGTATGAACACTGAAGCTTTCTTT. Amino acids: CASRRTGGRMNTEAFF. The rearrangement links TRBV19 to TRBJ1-1, with TRBD1 matching over 11 bases. This CDR3 has 16 residues. V lost 6 bases and J lost 0; bases outside the gene matches: 6. Per the germline V gene, CDR1 is LNHDA and CDR2 is SQIVND (reference sequence).

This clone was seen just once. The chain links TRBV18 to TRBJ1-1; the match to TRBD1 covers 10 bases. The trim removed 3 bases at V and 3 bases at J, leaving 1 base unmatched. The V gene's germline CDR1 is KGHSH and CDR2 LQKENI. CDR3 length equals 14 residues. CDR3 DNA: TGTGCCAGCTCACCTGGGACAGGGGACACTGAAGCTTTCTTT. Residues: CASSPGTGDTEAFF.

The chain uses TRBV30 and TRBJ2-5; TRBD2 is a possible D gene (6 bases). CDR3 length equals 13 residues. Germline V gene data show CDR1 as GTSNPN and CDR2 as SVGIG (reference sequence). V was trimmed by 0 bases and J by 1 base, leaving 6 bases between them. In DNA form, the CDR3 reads TGTGCCTGGAGTGTACTAGCCCAAGAGACCCAGTACTTC. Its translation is CAWSVLAQETQYF.

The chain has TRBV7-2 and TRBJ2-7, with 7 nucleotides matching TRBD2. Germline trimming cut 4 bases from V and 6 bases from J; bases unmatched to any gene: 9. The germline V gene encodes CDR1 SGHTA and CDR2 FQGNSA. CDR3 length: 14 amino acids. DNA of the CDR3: TGTGCCAGCAGCTCCCGGGTGGGGGGGATCGAGCAGTACTTC. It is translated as CASSSRVGGIEQYF.

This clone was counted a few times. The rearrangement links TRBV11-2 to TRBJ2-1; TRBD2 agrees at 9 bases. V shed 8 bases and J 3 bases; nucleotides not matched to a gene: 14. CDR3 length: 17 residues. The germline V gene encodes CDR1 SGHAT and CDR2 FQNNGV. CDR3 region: CASADGASGKHYNEQFF. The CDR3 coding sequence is TGTGCCAGCGCCGACGGGGCTAGCGGGAAGCACTACAATGAGCAGTTCTTC.

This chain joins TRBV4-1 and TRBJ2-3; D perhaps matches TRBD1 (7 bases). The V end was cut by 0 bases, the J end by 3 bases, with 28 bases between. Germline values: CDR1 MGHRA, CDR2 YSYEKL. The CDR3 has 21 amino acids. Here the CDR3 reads CASSQDQAGKLRGRRTDTQYF. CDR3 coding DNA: TGCGCCAGCAGCCAAGATCAGGCAGGGAAGCTCAGGGGGAGGCGGACAGATACGCAGTATTTT.

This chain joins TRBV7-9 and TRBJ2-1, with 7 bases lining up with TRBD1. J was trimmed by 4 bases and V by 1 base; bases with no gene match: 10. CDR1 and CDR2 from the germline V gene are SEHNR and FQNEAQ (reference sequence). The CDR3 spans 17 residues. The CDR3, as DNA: TGTGCCAGCAGCTTAGAAGGGGGCTCTATCCTTTACAATGAGCAGTTCTTC. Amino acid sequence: CASSLEGGSILYNEQFF.

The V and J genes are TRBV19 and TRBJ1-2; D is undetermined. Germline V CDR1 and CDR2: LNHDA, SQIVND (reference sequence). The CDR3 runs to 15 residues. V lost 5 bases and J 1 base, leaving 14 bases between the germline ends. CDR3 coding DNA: TGTGCCAGTAGTGCTACTAGCGTTGTTAACTATGGCTACACCTTC. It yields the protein CASSATSVVNYGYTF.

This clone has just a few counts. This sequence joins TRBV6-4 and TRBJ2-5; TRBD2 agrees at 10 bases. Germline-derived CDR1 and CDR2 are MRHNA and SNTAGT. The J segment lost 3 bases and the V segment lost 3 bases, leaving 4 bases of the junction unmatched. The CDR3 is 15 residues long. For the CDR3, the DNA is TGTGCCAGCAGTGAGCTAGCGGGGGACAAAGAGACCCAGTACTTC. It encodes CASSELAGDKETQYF.

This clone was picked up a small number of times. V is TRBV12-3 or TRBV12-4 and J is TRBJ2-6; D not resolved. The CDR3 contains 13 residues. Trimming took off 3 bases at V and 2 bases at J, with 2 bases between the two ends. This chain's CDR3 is CASSFTGANVLTF. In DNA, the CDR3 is TGTGCCAGCAGTTTCACTGGGGCCAACGTCCTGACTTTC.

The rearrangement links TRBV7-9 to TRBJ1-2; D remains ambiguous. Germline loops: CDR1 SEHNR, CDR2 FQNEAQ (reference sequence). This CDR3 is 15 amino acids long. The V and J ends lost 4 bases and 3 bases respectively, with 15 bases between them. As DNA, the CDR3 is TGTGCCAGCAGCTCAACACGGCCCGGGGACTATGGCTACACCTTC. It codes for CASSSTRPGDYGYTF.